This T cell receptor beta chain was identified in a study of T cell repertoires in cytomegalovirus infection. Study at large: In public TCR beta signatures, there were indications of both CMV infection and matching HLA type.

Study results and caveats: CMV-specific TCR beta clonotypes restricted by HLA-C were the ones dominating the ex vivo response. Totalled public TCR beta family frequency picked out people who carried CMV plus the relevant HLA.

MiXCR, run by TCRdb on the reads, gives a single entry per CDR3 protein. The sample holds about 600,000 distinct CDR3 sequences, roughly 26% seen once. From germline, CDR1 is SEHNR and CDR2 FQNEAQ (reference sequence). The CDR3 is made up of 15 amino acids. With 5 bases removed from V and 3 bases from J, the gap between germline ends came to 14 bases. Remarks on this clonotype: Its target is unknown.

The rearrangement uses TRBV7-9 and TRBJ1-5; D possibly corresponds to TRBD1 (6 bases). This receptor was identified in a human donor in good health (CMV status not recorded). Some clones in this sample may be carry-over from other donors' samples. Sequencing was done on a sample of CD8+ T cells from PBMCs. The CDR3 DNA follows: TGTGCCAGCAGCCGAAGCGACAGGAACAATCAGCCCCAGCATTTT. The encoded protein is CASSRSDRNNQPQHF.